The source of this T cell receptor beta chain is a study of cytomegalovirus exposure and HLA in healthy donors (dated by TCRdb to the late 2010s). For the study in its entirety: According to an earlier analysis of a few hundred of the donors, about 179 million T cells yielded some 120 million unique TCR beta sequences and 250 to 350 Gb of sequence data. An early release that covered 640 HLA-typed donors contained around 300 gigabases of sequencing data and tens of millions of unique TCR sequences. Among the roughly 400 genotyped donors, about 85% belonged to the genetic ancestry cluster associated with self-reported Caucasian donors. The aim of the study was to test whether cataloging public T cell receptors could identify signatures of past pathogen exposure. The study used immunosequencing to profile the T cell repertoires of around 600 subjects and linked those repertoires to cytomegalovirus serostatus. Along with the approximately 700-subject first cohort, a separate validation cohort of 120 different subjects was used. The study combined high-throughput TCR immunosequencing, statistical association of individual TCRs with disease status, and machine learning to predict cytomegalovirus infection status. To study patterns of TCR occurrence, a later analysis re-analyzed previously published TCR beta repertoires from around 660 donors and added high-resolution HLA genotyping. In the later analysis, no new phenotypic data were used to find candidate immune exposures; instead, reliance was placed on TCR beta sequences and their occurrence across donors. To decide whether each TCR beta V gene segment behaved as functional or pseudogenic, an earlier analysis of fewer than 750 of the donors relied on high-throughput TCR beta sequencing. Alongside the repertoire data, information on donor age, sex, ethnicity and CMV serostatus was compiled. In a later genetic analysis, genome-wide SNP genotypes for about three fifths of the roughly 670 donors were used, and that subset was treated as a discovery cohort. All discovery cohort repertoires had been generated on a single sequencing platform. HLA typing covered class I and class II loci at four-digit resolution. The number of typed donors differed by locus: about 620-640 for A, B, C, DRB1 and DQB1; 500 to 550 for DQA1; some 610 for DPA1; and about 470 for DPB1. A handful of DR-DQ haplotypes were handled as single units for association and clustering because linkage in the cohort was strong. On average, about 240,000 unique TCR beta nucleotide sequences were sequenced per donor among several hundred genotyped donors of the cohort, with roughly 18% of those sequences being non-productive.

The research as a whole found: According to the authors, the approach could potentially be generalized to other disease states and immunological phenotypes. Assigning TCR associations to individual alleles was difficult when HLA alleles, especially DR and DQ, strongly co-occurred. A further reported finding was that TCR beta sequences accurately predicted the HLA-A and HLA-B alleles for most subjects in the first cohort. The study gave a list of about 150 TCR beta chains associated with cytomegalovirus. This cohort had only TCR beta chains sequenced, and the lack of alpha or paired-chain data limited which features could be detected. HLA typing was unavailable for some donors at each locus, so association tests used only the typed subset. The 87-base-pair reads could not distinguish some IMGT-functional V segments, including TRBV6-2 and TRBV6-3, so those segments were excluded. The only immune exposure information available for the cohort was CMV serostatus. A cluster of highly shared sequence variants was judged likely to be a technical artifact of the sequencing pipeline. The presence/absence analyses assumed that sequencing depth was roughly uniform across donors, and that assumption may not be true. In a later analysis, HLA-associated TCR beta chains showed more clonal expansion and lower generation probabilities than non-associated chains that were equally common. Most TCR sequences were observed very rarely across donors, whereas some public TCRs were present in many individuals. In an earlier analysis of fewer than 750 of the donors, most TCR beta V segments were observed in productive rearrangements about 87% or about 30% of the time, broadly matching IMGT annotations. Most CMV-associated TCR beta chains appeared to be HLA-restricted in a later analysis, and the HLA associations seemed to be driven largely by CMV exposure. Specific HLA alleles were associated with over 15,000 TCR beta sequences at a false discovery rate of 0.05 in a later analysis. According to a later analysis, TCR association rates differed among HLA loci, with DRB1 alleles showing the most associated TCRs and HLA-C alleles showing the fewest. Several of the top co-occurrence clusters appeared to be linked to parvovirus B19, influenza, CMV and Epstein-Barr virus, according to a later analysis. Approximately 18 rarely observed V segments, including chromosome 9 orphons, were excluded from the earlier analysis of approximately 500 of the donors because counts were too low. A later genetic analysis reported fewer N-insertions in productive TCRs among donors in an Asian-associated ancestry cluster than the roughly 700-donor mean. In vitro tests confirmed that three of the cytomegalovirus-associated TCR beta chains recognize cytomegalovirus antigens. Linkage disequilibrium might explain the correlated functional status among segregating V segments, but an unknown experimental factor could not be ruled out. In both the original and validation cohorts, the classifier was reported to diagnose cytomegalovirus status with high specificity and sensitivity. V-gene and J-gene trimming of TCR beta chains was associated with a missense DCLRE1C variant in a later genetic analysis, and the association was replicated in an independent cohort.

A word on this clone: What antigen it recognizes has not been identified. Within one base of it there is no much larger clone, and no base qualities were kept.

The library was prepared using the immunoSEQ multiplex PCR assay. For the multiplex PCR, a mixture combining 60 forward primers for TCR Vbeta segments and 13 reverse primers for TCR Jbeta segments was used. A multiplex PCR assay on genomic DNA amplified the CDR3 region of rearranged TCR beta genes. Amplified TCR beta libraries were sequenced as 87-base-pair reads on the Illumina HiSeq System. Processing in the source paper ran as follows. In a later analysis, roughly 80 million unique TCR beta chains were counted across the approximately 620 repertoires, and roughly 10 million of these chains were shared by at least two donors. A nearest-neighbor algorithm error-corrected the raw reads and collapsed the reads into unique sequences, merging closely related sequences to remove PCR and sequencing errors. To assign V, D and J gene segments, CDR3 sequences were aligned to IMGT reference sequences. For a sequence to be retained, a match of at least six nucleotides to both a V gene segment and a J gene segment was required. A rearrangement was called productive if the CDR3 had no stop codons and remained in frame with V and J, and every other rearrangement was called non-productive. CDR3 was defined by IMGT convention, running from the second conserved V-encoded cysteine to the conserved J-encoded phenylalanine. The earlier analysis of about 610 of the donors excluded any sequence lacking an unambiguous match to a single V gene segment. An earlier analysis of 587 of the donors classified V segments as functional when productive rearrangements were above 56.7% and as segregating when the standard deviation between donors was above 5%. To diagnose cytomegalovirus status from the catalog of TCR beta chain sequences, a statistical classification framework was built. A later analysis assigned V and J genes by comparing TCR nucleotide sequences with IMGT/GENE-DB human TR gene sequences. The TCRdist pipeline was used in a later analysis to assign CDR3 sequences and most-parsimonious VDJ recombination scenarios. A later analysis defined each TCR beta chain by its CDR3 amino acid sequence plus V-gene family, and excluded reads lacking a unique V-gene family. In a later analysis, 450 to 600 highly shared, low-generation-probability nucleotide sequences were removed to address suspected cross-contamination and a sequencing artifact. A later analysis calculated a clonal expansion index for each public chain from normalized within-repertoire ranks of inferred template counts. Generation probabilities in a later analysis came from a VDJ recombination model fitted to out-of-frame rearrangements, and those results were checked against IGoR. In a later analysis, hypergeometric tests were used to score TCR-TCR, TCR-HLA and TCR-CMV co-occurrence, with a repertoire-size bias correction applied to TCR pairs. To estimate false discovery rates, a later analysis permuted the HLA or CMV assignments 20 times. In a later analysis, co-occurring TCRs were grouped using DBSCAN, and TCRdist sequence similarity was added for clustering within HLA-allele-positive subsets. For co-occurrence clustering, repertoires with fewer than 30,000 or more than 120,000 public chains were excluded, along with a handful of repertoires with anomalous nucleotide sharing. TCRdb mirrors the immuneACCESS table, restricted to in-frame sequences. Some clones are absent from its copies; in checked studies, under half trace to an unresolved V gene, and the reason for the others is unknown. The V and J calls and clone size are taken from that table; D and trimming were inferred from the DNA. Recorded for this sample are 130,000 to 150,000 clones; around 78% of them occurred a single time. Over 2.5% of the sample lies in the top ten.

The trim is 6 bases for V and 0 bases for J, with a gap of 17 bases between the germline ends. Spanning cysteine to phenylalanine, the CDR3 consists of 17 amino acids. CDR3 DNA is the only sequence kept; it has 51 bases, read in frame from the first base. CDR1 and CDR2 were assigned from the germline V gene as MGHDK and SYGVNS. The cohort consisted of 650 to 850 healthy bone marrow donors. At the time of sampling, every cohort member was nominally healthy, though immune exposures that went unrecorded were likely present. The donor tested CMV seronegative and was one of the 352 seronegative cohort members. A peripheral blood sample was provided by each donor, and peripheral blood mononuclear cells were used for TCR beta sequencing. Genomic DNA extraction from the blood cell samples was performed with the Qiagen DNeasy Blood Extraction Kit.

This receptor was taken from a male donor in good health and CMV-seronegative. What was sequenced was PBMCs. The rearrangement joined TRBV25-1 to TRBJ1-4; the D region possibly corresponds to TRBD1 (6 bases align). The nucleotides read TGTGCCAGCAGCGCCGGGACACTCGTTGCAACTAATGAAAAACTGTTTTTT. This is translated as CASSAGTLVATNEKLFF.